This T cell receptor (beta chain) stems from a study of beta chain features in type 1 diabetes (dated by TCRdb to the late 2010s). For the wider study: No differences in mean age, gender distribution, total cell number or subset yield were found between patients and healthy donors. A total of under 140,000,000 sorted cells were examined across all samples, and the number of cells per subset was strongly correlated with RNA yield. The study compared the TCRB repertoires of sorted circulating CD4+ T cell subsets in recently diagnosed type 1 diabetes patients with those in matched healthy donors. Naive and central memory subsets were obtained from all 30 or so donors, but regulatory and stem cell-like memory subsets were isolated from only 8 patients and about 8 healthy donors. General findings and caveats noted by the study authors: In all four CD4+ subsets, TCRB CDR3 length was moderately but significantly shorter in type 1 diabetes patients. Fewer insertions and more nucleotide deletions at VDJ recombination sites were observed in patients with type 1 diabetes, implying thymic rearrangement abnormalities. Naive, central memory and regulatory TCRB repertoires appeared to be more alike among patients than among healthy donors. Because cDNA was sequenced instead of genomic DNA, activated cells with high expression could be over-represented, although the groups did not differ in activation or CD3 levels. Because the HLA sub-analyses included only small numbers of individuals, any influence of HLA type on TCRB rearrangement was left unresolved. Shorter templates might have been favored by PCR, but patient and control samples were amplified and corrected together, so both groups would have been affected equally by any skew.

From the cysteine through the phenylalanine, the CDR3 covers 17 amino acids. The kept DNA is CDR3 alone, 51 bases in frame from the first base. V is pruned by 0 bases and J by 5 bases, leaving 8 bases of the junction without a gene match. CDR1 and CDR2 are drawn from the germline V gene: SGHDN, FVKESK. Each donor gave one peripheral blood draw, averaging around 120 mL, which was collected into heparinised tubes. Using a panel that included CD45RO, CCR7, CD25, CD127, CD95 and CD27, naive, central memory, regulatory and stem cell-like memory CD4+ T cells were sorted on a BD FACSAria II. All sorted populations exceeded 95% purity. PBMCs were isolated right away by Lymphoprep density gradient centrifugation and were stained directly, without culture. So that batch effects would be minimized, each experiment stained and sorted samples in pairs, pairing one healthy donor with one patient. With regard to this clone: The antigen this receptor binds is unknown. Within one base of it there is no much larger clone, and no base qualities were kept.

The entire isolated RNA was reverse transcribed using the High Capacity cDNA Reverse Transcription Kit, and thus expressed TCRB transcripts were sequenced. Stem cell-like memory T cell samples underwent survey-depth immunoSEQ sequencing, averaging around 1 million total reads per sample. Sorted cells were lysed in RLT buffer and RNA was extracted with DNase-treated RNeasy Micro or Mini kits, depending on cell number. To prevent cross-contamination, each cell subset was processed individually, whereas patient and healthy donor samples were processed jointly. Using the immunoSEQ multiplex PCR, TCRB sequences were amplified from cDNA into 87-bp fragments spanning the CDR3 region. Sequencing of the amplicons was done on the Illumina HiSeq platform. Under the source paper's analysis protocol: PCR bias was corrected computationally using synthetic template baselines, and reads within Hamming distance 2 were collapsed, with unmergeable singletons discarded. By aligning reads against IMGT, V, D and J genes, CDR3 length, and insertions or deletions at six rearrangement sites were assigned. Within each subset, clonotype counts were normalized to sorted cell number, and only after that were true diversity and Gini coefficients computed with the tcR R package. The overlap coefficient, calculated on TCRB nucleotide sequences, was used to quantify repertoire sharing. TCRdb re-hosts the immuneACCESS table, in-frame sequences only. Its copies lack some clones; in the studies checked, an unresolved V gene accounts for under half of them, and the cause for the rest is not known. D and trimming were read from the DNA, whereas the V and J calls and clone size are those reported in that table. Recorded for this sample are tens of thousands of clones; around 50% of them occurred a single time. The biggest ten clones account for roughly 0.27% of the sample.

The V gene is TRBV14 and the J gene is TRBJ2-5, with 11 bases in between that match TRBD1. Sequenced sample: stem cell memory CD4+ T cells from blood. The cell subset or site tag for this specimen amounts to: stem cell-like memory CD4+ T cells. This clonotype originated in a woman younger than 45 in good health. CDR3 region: CASSQDQWTGGRETQYF. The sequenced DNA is TGTGCCAGCAGCCAAGATCAGTGGACAGGGGGCAGGGAGACCCAGTACTTC. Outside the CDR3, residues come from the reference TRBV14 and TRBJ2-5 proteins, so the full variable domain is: EAGVTQFPSHSVIEKGQTVTLRCDPISGHDNLYWYRRVMGKEIKFLLHFVKESKQDESGMPNNRFLAERTGGTYSTLKVQPAELEDSGVYFCASSQDQWTGGRETQYFGPGTRLLVL.